A selection of T cell receptor beta chains follows, all from one sample in a study of T-cell memory formation after mild COVID-19. MiXCR was run by TCRdb on the 5' RACE reads, yielding one entry per CDR3 protein. This sample has 200,000 or so distinct CDR3 sequences, with approximately 16% found just once. Sequences were obtained from PBMCs or a T cell subset sorted from them (not recorded which). Receptors were obtained from an adult woman who had mild COVID-19 (a few samples of this study predate the infection). Cell type and time point are not known. CDR3s include the opening cysteine and the closing phenylalanine or tryptophan. The order of the fields is V gene, clone size, D gene, J gene, CDR3 protein, CDR3 DNA. D genes are given only for firm matches. Clone size, where shown, is once, few, many, or a class for clones that have expanded.

v_call: TRBV3-1
clone_size: many
d_call: TRBD2
j_call: TRBJ2-1
cdr3_aa: CASSQVGGRSAREQFF
cdr3_nt: TGTGCCAGCAGCCAAGTAGGCGGGAGGTCTGCCCGTGAGCAGTTCTTC

v_call: TRBV15
clone_size: few
d_call: -
j_call: TRBJ2-7
cdr3_aa: CATSRGAGSSYEQYF
cdr3_nt: TGTGCCACCAGCAGAGGGGCGGGGAGCTCCTACGAGCAGTACTTC

v_call: TRBV7-2
clone_size: -
d_call: -
j_call: TRBJ2-1
cdr3_aa: CASSLAPDSINEQFF
cdr3_nt: TGTGCCAGCAGCTTAGCGCCGGACTCAATCAATGAGCAGTTCTTC

v_call: TRBV12-3/TRBV12-4
clone_size: -
d_call: TRBD2
j_call: TRBJ2-1
cdr3_aa: CASSYRVAGPEQFF
cdr3_nt: TGTGCCAGCAGTTATCGGGTAGCGGGACCAGAGCAGTTCTTC

v_call: TRBV29-1
clone_size: -
d_call: TRBD1
j_call: TRBJ2-2
cdr3_aa: CSVGDRATGELFF
cdr3_nt: TGCAGCGTTGGGGACAGGGCCACCGGGGAGCTGTTTTTT

v_call: TRBV24-1
clone_size: many
d_call: TRBD1
j_call: TRBJ2-7
cdr3_aa: CATASTGTGTSYEQYF
cdr3_nt: TGTGCCACCGCTAGTACCGGGACAGGGACATCCTACGAGCAGTACTTC

v_call: TRBV13
clone_size: few
d_call: -
j_call: TRBJ1-2
cdr3_aa: CASSSQRSGYTF
cdr3_nt: TGTGCCAGCAGCTCCCAGCGATCGGGCTACACCTTC

v_call: TRBV20-1
clone_size: -
d_call: -
j_call: TRBJ2-1
cdr3_aa: CSASLVAWGEQFF
cdr3_nt: TGCAGTGCTAGCCTCGTGGCCTGGGGTGAGCAGTTCTTC

v_call: TRBV18
clone_size: few
d_call: TRBD1
j_call: TRBJ2-5
cdr3_aa: CASSGPGQGIKETQYF
cdr3_nt: TGTGCCAGCTCAGGCCCGGGACAGGGGATAAAAGAGACCCAGTACTTC

v_call: TRBV7-9
clone_size: -
d_call: TRBD2
j_call: TRBJ2-3
cdr3_aa: CASSSVTSGGWTDTQYF
cdr3_nt: TGTGCCAGCAGCTCTGTCACTAGCGGGGGCTGGACAGATACGCAGTATTTT

v_call: TRBV29-1
clone_size: few
d_call: -
j_call: TRBJ2-5
cdr3_aa: CSVPHGGLEETQYF
cdr3_nt: TGCAGCGTCCCCCACGGCGGGCTCGAGGAGACCCAGTACTTC

v_call: TRBV19
clone_size: -
d_call: -
j_call: TRBJ1-5
cdr3_aa: CASSGQLGNQPQHF
cdr3_nt: TGTGCCAGTAGTGGACAGCTCGGGAATCAGCCCCAGCATTTT

v_call: TRBV7-2
clone_size: -
d_call: -
j_call: TRBJ1-2
cdr3_aa: CASSLLAPGTSHGYTF
cdr3_nt: TGTGCCAGCAGCTTGCTAGCCCCCGGGACCTCCCATGGCTACACCTTC

v_call: TRBV19
clone_size: few
d_call: TRBD2
j_call: TRBJ2-2
cdr3_aa: CASSGGRRAGELFF
cdr3_nt: TGTGCCAGTAGTGGCGGGAGAAGGGCCGGGGAGCTGTTTTTT

v_call: TRBV12-3/TRBV12-4
clone_size: few
d_call: -
j_call: TRBJ2-3
cdr3_aa: CASNTGGTDTQYF
cdr3_nt: TGTGCCAGCAACACGGGTGGGACGGATACGCAGTATTTT

v_call: TRBV5-6
clone_size: -
d_call: -
j_call: TRBJ1-5
cdr3_aa: CASSLRPEYGNQPQHF
cdr3_nt: TGTGCCAGCAGCTTACGCCCAGAGTACGGCAATCAGCCCCAGCATTTT

v_call: TRBV18
clone_size: -
d_call: TRBD1
j_call: TRBJ2-6
cdr3_aa: CASSPTTGAGANVLTF
cdr3_nt: TGTGCCAGCTCTCCAACAACAGGGGCTGGGGCCAACGTCCTGACTTTC

v_call: TRBV12-3/TRBV12-4
clone_size: few
d_call: TRBD2
j_call: TRBJ2-1
cdr3_aa: CASRPLAGGTNEQFF
cdr3_nt: TGTGCCAGCAGACCTCTAGCGGGAGGGACTAATGAGCAGTTCTTC

v_call: TRBV7-9
clone_size: many
d_call: TRBD2
j_call: TRBJ2-7
cdr3_aa: CASSLRLAELSYEQYF
cdr3_nt: TGTGCCAGCAGCTTAAGGCTAGCGGAGCTCTCCTACGAGCAGTACTTC

v_call: TRBV7-3
clone_size: many
d_call: TRBD2
j_call: TRBJ2-3
cdr3_aa: CASSLGGSPDTQYF
cdr3_nt: TGTGCCAGCAGCTTAGGCGGGAGCCCAGATACGCAGTATTTT

v_call: TRBV6-5
clone_size: few
d_call: -
j_call: TRBJ2-4
cdr3_aa: CASRDKNIQYF
cdr3_nt: TGTGCCAGCAGGGACAAAAACATTCAGTACTTC

v_call: TRBV20-1
clone_size: few
d_call: -
j_call: TRBJ2-3
cdr3_aa: CSAAGLRTDTQYF
cdr3_nt: TGCAGTGCTGCCGGGTTGAGGACAGATACGCAGTATTTT

v_call: TRBV6-6
clone_size: -
d_call: -
j_call: TRBJ2-7
cdr3_aa: CASSYGLRNEQYF
cdr3_nt: TGTGCCAGCAGTTATGGGCTTCGAAACGAGCAGTACTTC

v_call: TRBV24-1
clone_size: few
d_call: -
j_call: TRBJ2-1
cdr3_aa: CATSDLGSARNEQFF
cdr3_nt: TGTGCCACCAGTGATTTGGGTAGCGCACGCAATGAGCAGTTCTTC

v_call: TRBV7-2
clone_size: few
d_call: -
j_call: TRBJ2-5
cdr3_aa: CASTLGPGETQYF
cdr3_nt: TGTGCCAGCACCTTGGGGCCCGGAGAGACCCAGTACTTC

v_call: TRBV5-1
clone_size: -
d_call: -
j_call: TRBJ1-4
cdr3_aa: CASSQDSTNEKLFF
cdr3_nt: TGCGCCAGCAGTCAGGACAGCACTAATGAAAAACTGTTTTTT

v_call: TRBV12-3/TRBV12-4
clone_size: -
d_call: -
j_call: TRBJ1-2
cdr3_aa: CASSLIGGPLYGYTF
cdr3_nt: TGTGCCAGCAGTTTAATCGGGGGACCACTCTATGGCTACACCTTC

v_call: TRBV7-2
clone_size: -
d_call: -
j_call: TRBJ2-2
cdr3_aa: CASSLAPTTSLFTGELFF
cdr3_nt: TGTGCCAGCAGCTTAGCCCCCACCACTAGCCTTTTTACCGGGGAGCTGTTTTTT

v_call: TRBV12-3/TRBV12-4
clone_size: few
d_call: TRBD2
j_call: TRBJ2-7
cdr3_aa: CASNPGTSAYEQYF
cdr3_nt: TGTGCCAGCAACCCCGGGACTAGCGCCTACGAGCAGTACTTC

v_call: TRBV30
clone_size: -
d_call: -
j_call: TRBJ2-1
cdr3_aa: CAWSVIGQATGEQFF
cdr3_nt: TGTGCCTGGAGTGTAATAGGGCAGGCTACGGGTGAGCAGTTCTTC

v_call: TRBV12-3/TRBV12-4
clone_size: few
d_call: -
j_call: TRBJ2-1
cdr3_aa: CASSLRSVSYNEQFF
cdr3_nt: TGTGCCAGCAGTTTACGCAGTGTCTCCTACAATGAGCAGTTCTTC

v_call: TRBV10-3
clone_size: few
d_call: -
j_call: TRBJ2-4
cdr3_aa: CAISGGPGDIQYF
cdr3_nt: TGTGCCATCAGTGGAGGGCCCGGGGACATTCAGTACTTC

v_call: TRBV15
clone_size: -
d_call: -
j_call: TRBJ2-5
cdr3_aa: CATTRWARETQYF
cdr3_nt: TGTGCCACCACCAGATGGGCGCGAGAGACCCAGTACTTC

v_call: TRBV5-1
clone_size: few
d_call: -
j_call: TRBJ1-2
cdr3_aa: CASSLRLGGPYGYTF
cdr3_nt: TGCGCCAGCAGCTTGAGATTGGGGGGCCCCTATGGCTACACCTTC

v_call: TRBV12-3/TRBV12-4
clone_size: -
d_call: -
j_call: TRBJ2-1
cdr3_aa: CASRHRGGGEQFF
cdr3_nt: TGTGCCAGCAGACACAGGGGAGGGGGTGAGCAGTTCTTC

v_call: TRBV4-2
clone_size: -
d_call: -
j_call: TRBJ2-1
cdr3_aa: CASSQIGTYNEQFF
cdr3_nt: TGTGCCAGCAGCCAGATAGGGACATACAATGAGCAGTTCTTC

v_call: TRBV14
clone_size: few
d_call: -
j_call: TRBJ2-5
cdr3_aa: CASSQVETQYF
cdr3_nt: TGTGCCAGCAGCCAAGTGGAGACCCAGTACTTC

v_call: TRBV24-1
clone_size: -
d_call: TRBD1
j_call: TRBJ1-5
cdr3_aa: CATSEASGTGISNQPQHF
cdr3_nt: TGTGCCACCAGTGAGGCCTCCGGGACAGGGATTAGCAATCAGCCCCAGCATTTT

v_call: TRBV9
clone_size: -
d_call: -
j_call: TRBJ2-3
cdr3_aa: CASSVDGGRTDTQYF
cdr3_nt: TGTGCCAGCAGCGTTGACGGGGGACGCACAGATACGCAGTATTTT

v_call: TRBV6-5
clone_size: -
d_call: -
j_call: TRBJ2-7
cdr3_aa: CASSYSTGPISYEQYF
cdr3_nt: TGTGCCAGCAGTTACAGTACAGGACCTATCTCCTACGAGCAGTACTTC

v_call: TRBV4-1
clone_size: few
d_call: TRBD2
j_call: TRBJ2-1
cdr3_aa: CARSGSGTYNEQFF
cdr3_nt: TGCGCCAGAAGCGGGAGTGGAACCTACAATGAGCAGTTCTTC

v_call: TRBV12-3/TRBV12-4
clone_size: -
d_call: TRBD1
j_call: TRBJ1-2
cdr3_aa: CASSQDREGYGYTF
cdr3_nt: TGTGCCAGCAGTCAAGACAGGGAAGGCTATGGCTACACCTTC

v_call: TRBV6-5
clone_size: once
d_call: TRBD1
j_call: TRBJ2-7
cdr3_aa: CASSQPGGTGDEQYF
cdr3_nt: TGTGCCAGCAGCCAACCCGGGGGGACAGGGGACGAGCAGTACTTC